This T cell receptor beta chain was found in a study of cytomegalovirus exposure and HLA in healthy donors. On the study more broadly: Earlier, 100 million to 130 million unique TCR beta sequences were recovered from around 200 million T cells by an analysis. Study-level points and caveats: Common viral pathogens (according to a later analysis) appeared linked to several of the most significant clusters.

About this clone: Its antigen is unidentified.

Healthy bone marrow donors made up the cohort. Whereas donors were nominally healthy upon sampling, unrecorded immune exposures were probable. Trimming removed 1 base from V and 4 bases from J; junction bases left unmatched: 10. The CDR3 runs 18 residues. Germline V gene sequence: CDR1 SGHAT, CDR2 FQNNGV. With 60 Vbeta and 13 Jbeta primers, the PCR was carried out. Clones were sequenced by immunoSEQ multiplex PCR, and TCRdb holds only the in-frame ones, with some missing. The sample carries more than 150,000 clones, 75% to 85% recorded once. The TCR sequence derives from a boy under 18 in good health and CMV-seronegative. The rearrangement uses TRBV11-2 and TRBJ2-2; 9 bases match TRBD2. Material: PBMCs. The DNA of the CDR3 is TGTGCCAGCAGCTTAGTCCCGCGAGCGGGGGGACCCACCGGGGAGCTGTTTTTT. Translated, it gives CASSLVPRAGGPTGELFF.